A selection of T cell receptor beta chains follows, all from one sample in a study of cytotoxic CD8 clonotypes in ibrutinib-treated CLL. TCRdb's table, derived via immunoSEQ multiplex PCR, lists solely in-frame clones and lacks some. The table records approximately 100,000 clones, about 50% of them present only once. This specimen was PBMCs, taken after 24 months of ibrutinib treatment. The source is a human donor with chronic lymphocytic leukemia. Each CDR3 is given without its conserved first and last residue. Fields, in order: V gene, clone size, D gene, J gene, CDR3 protein. D genes are given only for firm matches. The size of a clone is reported for some rows only, either as once, few or many, or as a class for expanded clones.

V gene: TRBV27
clone size: .
D gene: .
J gene: TRBJ1-2
CDR3 protein: ASSIGRGYGYT

V gene: TRBV20-1
clone size: .
D gene: .
J gene: TRBJ1-2
CDR3 protein: SARMVEGYT

V gene: TRBV9
clone size: few
D gene: .
J gene: TRBJ2-6
CDR3 protein: ASSEGPRISGANVLT

V gene: TRBV5-1
clone size: few
D gene: .
J gene: TRBJ1-1
CDR3 protein: ASSVPRETNTEAF

V gene: TRBV5-4
clone size: many
D gene: .
J gene: TRBJ2-1
CDR3 protein: ASSLFGQGLYNEQF

V gene: TRBV6-1
clone size: .
D gene: .
J gene: TRBJ2-7
CDR3 protein: ASSEAWVYEQY

V gene: TRBV2
clone size: few
D gene: TRBD1
J gene: TRBJ2-7
CDR3 protein: ASSPGQAPYEQY

V gene: TRBV6-4
clone size: .
D gene: TRBD2
J gene: TRBJ2-1
CDR3 protein: ASSEDSGSYNEQF

V gene: TRBV18
clone size: .
D gene: .
J gene: TRBJ1-5
CDR3 protein: ASSQGWDQPQH

V gene: TRBV2
clone size: .
D gene: .
J gene: TRBJ2-2
CDR3 protein: ASSVETRRTGELF

V gene: TRBV25-1
clone size: .
D gene: TRBD1
J gene: TRBJ1-2
CDR3 protein: ASRTGGRGYT

V gene: TRBV30
clone size: .
D gene: .
J gene: TRBJ2-4
CDR3 protein: AWKARGGLAKNIQY

V gene: TRBV18
clone size: .
D gene: .
J gene: TRBJ2-2
CDR3 protein: ASSPPTGELF

V gene: TRBV5-1
clone size: .
D gene: TRBD1
J gene: TRBJ2-7
CDR3 protein: ASSPFGTGSYEQY

V gene: TRBV10-3
clone size: many
D gene: .
J gene: TRBJ1-1
CDR3 protein: AISDSGTYSEAF

V gene: TRBV19
clone size: .
D gene: TRBD1
J gene: TRBJ1-1
CDR3 protein: ASSPRDRGMGVPEAF

V gene: TRBV6-5
clone size: many
D gene: .
J gene: TRBJ1-1
CDR3 protein: ASSLLGNTEAF

V gene: TRBV5-4
clone size: .
D gene: .
J gene: TRBJ2-3
CDR3 protein: ASSSGLGFSDTQY

V gene: TRBV13
clone size: few
D gene: .
J gene: TRBJ1-1
CDR3 protein: ASSLGPAAMNTEAF

V gene: TRBV6-6
clone size: once
D gene: .
J gene: TRBJ1-5
CDR3 protein: ASSYDGGNQPQH

V gene: TRBV4-3
clone size: .
D gene: TRBD2
J gene: TRBJ2-5
CDR3 protein: ASSQDARGETQY

V gene: TRBV6-5
clone size: .
D gene: .
J gene: TRBJ2-7
CDR3 protein: ASSPQLSKNEQY

V gene: TRBV4-1
clone size: few
D gene: TRBD2
J gene: TRBJ2-7
CDR3 protein: ASSQTGLAGAYEQY

V gene: TRBV7-9
clone size: .
D gene: TRBD1
J gene: TRBJ1-6
CDR3 protein: ASSSSGQRDSPLH

V gene: TRBV2
clone size: many
D gene: TRBD1
J gene: TRBJ2-7
CDR3 protein: ASNPTGGIYEQY

V gene: TRBV30
clone size: few
D gene: TRBD1
J gene: TRBJ2-2
CDR3 protein: AWSVQDRDTGELF

V gene: TRBV5-1
clone size: .
D gene: .
J gene: TRBJ2-7
CDR3 protein: ASSLGQRTYEQY

V gene: TRBV11-2
clone size: .
D gene: TRBD1
J gene: TRBJ2-7
CDR3 protein: ASSITGAYEQY

V gene: TRBV5-1
clone size: few
D gene: .
J gene: TRBJ2-1
CDR3 protein: ASSRQTRKEGEQF

V gene: TRBV19
clone size: .
D gene: .
J gene: TRBJ2-3
CDR3 protein: ASSMGQTLSTQY

V gene: TRBV18
clone size: .
D gene: .
J gene: TRBJ1-3
CDR3 protein: ASSPPGLASGNTIY

V gene: TRBV9
clone size: few
D gene: TRBD2
J gene: TRBJ2-3
CDR3 protein: ASTEGLAGYTDTQY

V gene: TRBV6-5
clone size: .
D gene: TRBD1
J gene: TRBJ2-2
CDR3 protein: ASRDRGNTGELF

V gene: TRBV10-3
clone size: few
D gene: TRBD1
J gene: TRBJ2-5
CDR3 protein: AISNRGQETQY

V gene: TRBV19
clone size: few
D gene: TRBD1
J gene: TRBJ2-7
CDR3 protein: ASSGTGEGSEQY

V gene: TRBV7-9
clone size: .
D gene: .
J gene: TRBJ1-1
CDR3 protein: ASSLVSGWDTEAF

V gene: TRBV6-1
clone size: .
D gene: TRBD1
J gene: TRBJ1-2
CDR3 protein: ASSGGQGADYGYT

V gene: TRBV28
clone size: .
D gene: TRBD2
J gene: TRBJ2-1
CDR3 protein: ASLRRGGGAPEQF

V gene: TRBV7-6
clone size: few
D gene: .
J gene: TRBJ2-5
CDR3 protein: ASSQPPPGQETQY

V gene: TRBV18
clone size: .
D gene: TRBD1
J gene: TRBJ2-7
CDR3 protein: ASSPTGPGGEQY

V gene: TRBV2
clone size: many
D gene: .
J gene: TRBJ2-3
CDR3 protein: ASSEEGGNTDTQY

V gene: TRBV5-6
clone size: .
D gene: .
J gene: TRBJ2-7
CDR3 protein: ASNKRGQLSYEQY

V gene: TRBV2
clone size: .
D gene: .
J gene: TRBJ1-5
CDR3 protein: ASSAGQINQPQH

V gene: TRBV28
clone size: .
D gene: .
J gene: TRBJ1-5
CDR3 protein: ASSRGVPDQPQH

V gene: TRBV25-1
clone size: .
D gene: TRBD1
J gene: TRBJ2-3
CDR3 protein: ASSNDRVGTQY

V gene: TRBV30
clone size: .
D gene: TRBD1
J gene: TRBJ1-2
CDR3 protein: AWGQVDYGYT

V gene: TRBV6-1
clone size: once
D gene: .
J gene: TRBJ2-6
CDR3 protein: ASSEFGGGVGANVLT